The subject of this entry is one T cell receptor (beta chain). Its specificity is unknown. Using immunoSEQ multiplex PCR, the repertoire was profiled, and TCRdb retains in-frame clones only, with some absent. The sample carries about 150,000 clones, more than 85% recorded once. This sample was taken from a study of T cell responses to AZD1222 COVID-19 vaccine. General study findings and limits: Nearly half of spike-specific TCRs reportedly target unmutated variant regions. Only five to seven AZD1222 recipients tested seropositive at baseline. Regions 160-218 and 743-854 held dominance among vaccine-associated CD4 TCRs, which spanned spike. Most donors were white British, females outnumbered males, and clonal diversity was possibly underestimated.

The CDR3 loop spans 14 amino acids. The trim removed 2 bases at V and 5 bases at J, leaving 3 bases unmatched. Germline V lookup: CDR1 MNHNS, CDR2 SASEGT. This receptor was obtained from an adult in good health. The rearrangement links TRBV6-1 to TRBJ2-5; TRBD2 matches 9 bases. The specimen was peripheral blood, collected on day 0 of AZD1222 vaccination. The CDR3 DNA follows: TGTGCCAGCAGTGAAAGTCTAGCGGGGGAGACCCAGTACTTC. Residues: CASSESLAGETQYF.